This note documents a single T cell receptor beta chain sequence. It lacks a known antigen. Per-nucleotide qualities are absent, and no much larger clonotype sits a single base away. The immunoSEQ Assay was the method used to sequence TCRbeta CDR3 regions. After extraction, genomic DNA underwent amplification by bias-controlled multiplex PCR, followed by high-throughput sequencing. Per the authors' processing: To quantify the absolute abundance of every unique TCRbeta CDR3 region, sequences were collapsed and filtered. T cell fraction was estimated by normalization of TCRbeta template counts to usable DNA, with usable DNA being measured through amplification of reference genes present in all nucleated cells. Repertoire TCRs were annotated as SARS-CoV-2-specific when V gene, CDR3 amino acid sequence and J gene were exactly matched to a known reactive TCR set. The reference SARS-CoV-2 TCR set came from MIRA and was filtered for enrichment in COVID-19-positive ImmuneCODE repertoires, removing public or cross-reactive TCRs. Using the MIRA antigens, annotated TCRs were further analysed by specific ORF or by position within an ORF. Depth was the summed frequency of annotated unique rearrangements, while breadth was defined as annotated unique rearrangements over total unique productive rearrangements. TCR breadth was compared between groups using two-sided Wilcoxon rank-sum tests. The table was pulled from immuneACCESS by TCRdb, which kept in-frame rearrangements only. Such tables lose some clones; where checked, under half of the loss comes from unresolved V genes, and the rest has no known cause. That table supplies the V and J calls and clone size; D and trimming were determined from the DNA. Present in this sample are some 180,000 clones, roughly nine tenths of which were seen just once. 5% to 6.5% of the sample rests with the top ten.

The meaning of the sample's time point label: individuals recovered from natural SARS-CoV-2 infection. The sample originates from a study of Ad26.COV2.S vaccination and SARS-CoV-2 variants (dated by TCRdb to the early 2020s). For the study in its entirety: TCRbeta repertoire sequencing served as the tool for gauging how specific and how broad the SARS-CoV-2-reactive T cell receptors were following Ad26.COV2.S vaccination. A total of around 32 samples were included in the TCR-sequenced set, comprising about 20 Ad26.COV2.S vaccine recipients, 5 placebo recipients and 8 SARS-CoV-2 convalescent individuals.

What the authors observed across the whole study: Compared with placebo recipients, Ad26.COV2.S recipients showed higher spike-specific TCR breadth (P = 0.0014). According to the authors, total T cell responses may have been underestimated by the TCR breadth and depth analyses. Non-spike TCR breadth was comparable between vaccine and placebo recipients, consistent with the vaccine containing only spike. After vaccination, spike-specific CD8+ and CD4+ T cell responses were reported to show substantial breadth.

From the cysteine up to the phenylalanine, the CDR3 has a length of 14 residues. Left in the record is the CDR3 DNA by itself, 42 bases read in frame from the first base. CDR1 and CDR2 (SGHDT, YYEEEE) derive from the germline V gene. V and J are trimmed by 4 bases and 3 bases, and the gene matches miss 2 bases of the junction. The V and J segments used are TRBV5-6 and TRBJ2-7, with 12 bases in between that match TRBD2. Here the sequenced sample was peripheral blood, taken after recovery from COVID-19. The receptor's source is a human donor who had recovered from COVID-19. The nucleotides read TGTGCCAGCAGCCTAGCGGGGGGGAACTACGAGCAGTACTTC. This encodes CASSLAGGNYEQYF.